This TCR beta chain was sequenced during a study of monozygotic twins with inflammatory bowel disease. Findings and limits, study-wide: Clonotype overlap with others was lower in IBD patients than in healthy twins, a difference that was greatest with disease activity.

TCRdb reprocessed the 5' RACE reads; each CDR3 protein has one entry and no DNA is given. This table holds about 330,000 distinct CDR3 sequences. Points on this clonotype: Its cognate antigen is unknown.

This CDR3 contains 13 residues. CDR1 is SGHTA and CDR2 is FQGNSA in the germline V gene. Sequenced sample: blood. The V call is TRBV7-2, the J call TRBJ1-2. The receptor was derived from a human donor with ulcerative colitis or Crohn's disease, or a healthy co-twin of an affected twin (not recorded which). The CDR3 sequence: CASSFGQNYGYTF.